These 17 T cell receptor beta chains came from one sample sequenced in a study of blood T cell repertoires in COVID-19. Data came from immunoSEQ multiplex PCR; TCRdb stores just in-frame clones and leaves some out. The repertoire holds 30,000 to 40,000 clones, with about four fifths as singletons. The sample consisted of peripheral blood. The source is a man aged 50-59 years with acute or convalescent COVID-19.

The chain has TRBV5-6 and TRBJ2-1, with 13 bases aligning to TRBD2. V gave up 6 bases and J gave up 1 base; unmatched junction bases: 10. The CDR3 sequence is 18 residues long. Germline CDR1 reads SGHDT; CDR2 reads YYEEEE. The CDR3 coding sequence is TGTGCCAGCATCAGACTAGCGGGAGGAGGAAAGTCCTACAATGAGCAGTTCTTC. Translation: CASIRLAGGGKSYNEQFF.

J is TRBJ2-7 and V is TRBV5-5; D is unresolved. The V gene's germline CDR1 is SGHKS and CDR2 YYEKEE (reference sequence). This CDR3 has 15 amino acids. The V end lost 3 bases, the J end lost 0 bases, and 13 bases lay between the germline ends. The CDR3: CASSSSRRSSYEQYF. CDR3 DNA: TGTGCCAGCAGCTCTTCTCGGCGGAGCTCCTACGAGCAGTACTTC.

This clone was picked up one time. The rearrangement uses TRBV4-2 and TRBJ2-5; 8 bases agree with TRBD1. Per the germline V gene, CDR1 is LGHNA and CDR2 is YNFKEQ. This CDR3 is built from 17 residues. V shed 2 bases, J shed 4 bases, and the junction held 12 bases outside the gene matches. The CDR3 region has the DNA TGTGCCAGCAGCCAACGGGGCCGGGGGCAGGGGGCAGAGACCCAGTACTTC. This translates into CASSQRGRGQGAETQYF.

The chain recombines TRBV2 with TRBJ2-6; D is possibly TRBD2 (5 bases). The CDR3 is 14 amino acids. Trimming took 6 bases from V and 3 from J, leaving 9 bases between them. The germline CDR1 and CDR2 sequences are SNHLY and FYNNEI. The CDR3 loop is CASRDSFGANVLTF. CDR3 sequence (DNA): TGTGCCAGCAGGGACTCTTTTGGGGCCAACGTCCTGACTTTC. Full variable domain (rest looked up from reference TRBV2 and TRBJ2-6): EPEVTQTPSHQVTQMGQEVILRCVPISNHLYFYWYRQILGQKVEFLVSFYNNEISEKSEIFDDQFSVERPDGSNFTLKIRSTKLEDSAMYFCASRDSFGANVLTFGAGSRLTVL.

The chain uses TRBV9 and TRBJ2-1, with 10 bases that match TRBD1. Germline-derived CDR1 and CDR2 are SGDLS and YYNGEE. After removal of 0 bases from V and 7 bases from J, the junction contained 7 bases not matched to a gene. The length of the CDR3 is 16 residues. The DNA for the CDR3 is TGTGCCAGCAGCGTAGTAGGGACAGGGGTTATGAATGAGCAGTTCTTC. Translated, it gives CASSVVGTGVMNEQFF. The full variable domain, completed using reference TRBV9 and TRBJ2-1, is DSGVTQTPKHLITATGQRVTLRCSPRSGDLSVYWYQQSLDQGLQFLIQYYNGEERAKGNILERFSAQQFPDLHSELNLSSLELGDSALYFCASSVVGTGVMNEQFFGPGTRLTVL.

The V gene is TRBV11-1, the J gene TRBJ2-5; 10 bases align to TRBD1. The CDR3 is 15 residues long. Germline V CDR1 and CDR2: SGHAT, FQDESV (reference sequence). The V and J ends lost 5 bases and 3 bases, in that order; junction bases with no gene match: 6. The CDR3 DNA sequence: TGTGCCAGCAGCCCACAGACAGGGGGCGAAGAGACCCAGTACTTC. Translated, it gives CASSPQTGGEETQYF. The full variable domain, completed using reference TRBV11-1 and TRBJ2-5, is EAEVAQSPRYKITEKSQAVAFWCDPISGHATLYWYRQILGQGPELLVQFQDESVVDDSQLPKDRFSAERLKGVDSTLKIQPAELGDSAMYLCASSPQTGGEETQYFGPGTRLLVL.

The genes are TRBV6-5 and TRBJ1-4, with 7 positions matching TRBD1. CDR3 length: 13 residues. The J segment lost 8 bases and the V segment lost 3 bases, leaving 3 bases of the junction unmatched. Germline V gene lookup returns CDR1 MNHEY and CDR2 SVGAGI. Here the CDR3 DNA reads TGTGCCAGCAGTTATACAGGGGTAGAAAAACTGTTTTTT. Its translation is CASSYTGVEKLFF.

The V call is TRBV6-2 or TRBV6-3, the J call TRBJ2-3; 14 nucleotides line up with TRBD2. CDR1 is MNHEY and CDR2 is SVGEGT in the germline V gene. CDR3 length: 18 amino acids. The trim removed 6 bases at V and 2 bases at J, leaving 10 bases unmatched. The CDR3 spells CASSRGLAGATSTDTQYF. The CDR3 bases are TGTGCCAGCAGCCGGGGACTAGCGGGGGCCACATCCACAGATACGCAGTATTTT.

The CDR3, as DNA: TGTGCCAGGGAGGACGGGGGTGGCTACACCTTC. Translated, it gives CAREDGGGYTF. V gene TRBV30 combines with J gene TRBJ1-2; tentative D call: TRBD1 (5 bases). Trimming took off 8 bases at V and 7 bases at J, with 14 bases between the two ends. This CDR3 is built from 11 residues. The germline V gene has CDR1 GTSNPN and CDR2 SVGIG (reference sequence).

Turning to this clone: Other DNA sequences in the same sample also yield this CDR3. The V and J genes are TRBV3-1 (or the pseudogene TRBV3-2) and TRBJ2-2, with D perhaps matching TRBD1 (6 bases). The length of the CDR3 is 16 residues. Trimming removed 4 bases at V and 3 bases at J, with 15 bases between. From germline, CDR1 is LGHDT and CDR2 YNNKEL (reference sequence). In DNA, the CDR3 is TGTGCCAGCAGCCTGCCAGGGGCGCTTCACACCGGGGAGCTGTTTTTT. Protein sequence: CASSLPGALHTGELFF.

This chain connects TRBV6-5 to TRBJ1-4, with D tentatively TRBD1 (5 bases). Germline V gives CDR1 MNHEY, CDR2 SVGAGI. The germline V and J ends were trimmed by 6 bases and 4 bases, with 15 bases remaining between them. The CDR3 spans 15 residues. This CDR3 is CASRQDGSINEKLFF. As DNA, the CDR3 is TGTGCCAGCAGACAGGACGGGTCGATTAATGAAAAACTGTTTTTT.

In this sample, this clone turned up a few times. The chain joins TRBV29-1 to TRBJ2-5, with D perhaps TRBD2 (6 bases). V was shortened by 3 bases and J by 2 bases, with 13 bases between the two germline ends. Germline values: CDR1 SQVTM, CDR2 ANQGSEA. CDR3 size: 14 residues. This chain's CDR3 is CSVDWAGLQETQYF. As DNA, the CDR3 is TGCAGCGTTGATTGGGCGGGACTTCAAGAGACCCAGTACTTC.

This chain joins TRBV7-8 and TRBJ1-2, with 10 bases fitting TRBD1. Germline loops: CDR1 SGHVS, CDR2 FQNEAQ. Trimming removed 3 bases from V and 5 bases from J; junction bases left unmatched: 9. This CDR3 has 16 amino acids. The CDR3 nucleotides read TGTGCCAGCAGCTTGACAGGGGGCGAGTGGGGGTATGGCTACACCTTC. The encoded protein is CASSLTGGEWGYGYTF.

This clone came up once. V is TRBV27 and J is TRBJ2-3; 7 bases match TRBD1. The junction had 9 bases not matched to a gene; V was cut back by 0 bases and J by 3 bases. The germline V gene has CDR1 MNHEY and CDR2 SMNVEV (reference sequence). CDR3 length: 17 residues. The CDR3 nucleotides read TGTGCCAGCAGTTTATCGGCCACAGGGGTGGTTACAGATACGCAGTATTTT. Residues: CASSLSATGVVTDTQYF.

The CDR3 coding sequence is TGTGCCAGTAGTGGTGGGAGCCGGGACACCCGGCATTTT. Its translation is CASSGGSRDTRHF. The genes are TRBV19 and TRBJ1-5; D may be TRBD1 (6 bases). Germline CDR1 is LNHDA and CDR2 is SQIVND (reference sequence). Trimming removed 5 bases from V and 15 bases from J, with 20 bases in between. The CDR3 spans 13 residues.

This chain connects TRBV2 to TRBJ2-6; TRBD2 matches at 11 bases. The V gene's germline CDR1 is SNHLY and CDR2 FYNNEI. V lost 10 bases and J lost 2; bases outside the gene matches: 1. The CDR3 extends over 14 amino acids. CDR3 sequence reads: CANSGRAGANVLTF. CDR3 coding DNA: TGTGCCAATAGCGGGAGGGCTGGGGCCAACGTCCTGACTTTC. The full variable domain, completed using reference TRBV2 and TRBJ2-6, is EPEVTQTPSHQVTQMGQEVILRCVPISNHLYFYWYRQILGQKVEFLVSFYNNEISEKSEIFDDQFSVERPDGSNFTLKIRSTKLEDSAMYFCANSGRAGANVLTFGAGSRLTVL.

This chain connects TRBV20-1 to TRBJ2-7, with D possibly being TRBD1 (6 bases). Germline V gene data show CDR1 as DFQATT and CDR2 as SNEGSKA (reference sequence). Deletions cut 2 bases from V and 4 bases from J, with 6 bases between. This CDR3 has 11 residues. The CDR3 protein is CSARQGYEQYF. The CDR3 nucleotides are TGCAGTGCTAGACAGGGGTACGAGCAGTACTTC.